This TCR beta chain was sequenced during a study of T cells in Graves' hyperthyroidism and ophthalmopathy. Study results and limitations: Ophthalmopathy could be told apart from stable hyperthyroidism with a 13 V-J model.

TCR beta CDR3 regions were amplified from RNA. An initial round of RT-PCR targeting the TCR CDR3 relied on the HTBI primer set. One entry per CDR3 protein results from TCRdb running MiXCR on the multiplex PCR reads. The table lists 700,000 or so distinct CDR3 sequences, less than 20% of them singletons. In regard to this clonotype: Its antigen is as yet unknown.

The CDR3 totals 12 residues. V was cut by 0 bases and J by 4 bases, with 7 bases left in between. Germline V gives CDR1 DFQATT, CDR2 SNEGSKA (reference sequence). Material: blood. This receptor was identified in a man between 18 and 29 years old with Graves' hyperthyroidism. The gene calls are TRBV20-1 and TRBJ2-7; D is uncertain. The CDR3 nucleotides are TGCAGTGCTAGAGATTTCTCTTACGAGCAGTACTTC. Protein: CSARDFSYEQYF.